Listed below are T cell receptor beta chains from one sample, sequenced in a study of T cells after yellow fever vaccination. One entry per CDR3 protein results from TCRdb running MiXCR on the 5' RACE reads. The sample carries 300,000 or so distinct CDR3 sequences, roughly 9% recorded once. This specimen was CD4+ T cells sorted from PBMCs, taken 5 days after the yellow fever booster vaccination. Receptors originate from a young man who received the YFV17D yellow fever vaccine. The CDR3 runs from the conserved cysteine through the conserved F or W. The D gene is left open where the match is weak. Not all rows give a size; the values are once, few, many and, for expanded clones, a class.

d_call clone_size j_call v_call cdr3_aa cdr3_nt
TRBD1 . TRBJ1-2 TRBV19 CASSPWGSTGNHGYTF TGTGCCAGTAGTCCTTGGGGGTCGACAGGGAACCATGGCTACACCTTC
TRBD1 few TRBJ1-2 TRBV19 CASTIGQDYGYTF TGTGCCAGTACTATCGGACAGGACTATGGCTACACCTTC
. . TRBJ1-3 TRBV11-2 CASSSGSGNTIYF TGTGCCAGCAGCTCCGGCTCTGGAAACACCATATATTTT
TRBD1 . TRBJ1-1 TRBV5-4 CASSTDRNGAFF TGTGCCAGCAGCACGGACAGGAATGGAGCTTTCTTT
. many TRBJ2-1 TRBV6-2/TRBV6-3 CASLADSYNEQFF TGTGCCAGTTTAGCGGACTCCTACAATGAGCAGTTCTTC
. . TRBJ2-7 TRBV10-1 CASKEQYF TGCGCCAGCAAGGAGCAGTACTTC
. many TRBJ1-2 TRBV5-1 CASSSGGNYGYTF TGTGCCAGCAGCTCCGGGGGTAACTATGGCTACACCTTC
TRBD2 . TRBJ2-1 TRBV19 CASSPRGGTDEQFF TGTGCCAGTAGTCCCCGCGGGGGGACCGATGAGCAGTTCTTC
TRBD2 many TRBJ2-5 TRBV3-1 CASSQYQGGETQYF TGTGCCAGCAGCCAGTACCAGGGAGGGGAGACCCAGTACTTC
. . TRBJ2-2 TRBV6-2/TRBV6-3 CASSTRTTDTGELFF TGTGCCAGCAGCACCAGGACTACCGACACCGGGGAGCTGTTTTTT
TRBD1 . TRBJ1-4 TRBV7-9 CASSERQGADEKLFF TGTGCCAGCAGCGAGCGACAGGGGGCCGATGAAAAACTGTTTTTT
. many TRBJ1-6 TRBV18 CASRIGGLNSPLHF TGTGCCAGTCGGATCGGGGGGTTGAATTCACCCCTCCACTTT
. . TRBJ2-3 TRBV9 CASSGRASTDTQYF TGTGCCAGCAGCGGCAGGGCTAGCACAGATACGCAGTATTTT
. . TRBJ1-3 TRBV9 CASSGRDVGNTIYF TGTGCCAGCAGCGGCCGGGACGTTGGAAACACCATATATTTT
. many TRBJ2-3 TRBV5-5 CASSLFAGTSTDTQYF TGTGCCAGCAGCTTGTTCGCGGGGACGAGCACAGATACGCAGTATTTT
TRBD1 few TRBJ2-5 TRBV11-1 CASSQGQGREERETQYF TGTGCCAGCAGCCAGGGACAGGGGCGGGAGGAGCGAGAGACCCAGTACTTC
. few TRBJ1-2 TRBV24-1 CATSGYYRDGGYGYTF TGTGCCACCAGTGGTTACTACAGGGACGGCGGTTATGGCTACACCTTC
. few TRBJ1-3 TRBV7-9 CASSSSGGINTIYF TGTGCCAGCAGCTCATCTGGAGGGATCAACACCATATATTTT
TRBD2 . TRBJ2-3 TRBV20-1 CSAAPLPSGGRTDTQYF TGCAGTGCTGCTCCACTCCCTAGCGGGGGGCGCACAGATACGCAGTATTTT
. few TRBJ2-1 TRBV7-2 CASSPGPDNEQFF TGTGCCAGCAGCCCGGGACCGGACAATGAGCAGTTCTTC
. . TRBJ1-2 TRBV10-3 CAISEGLHSNYGYTF TGTGCCATCAGTGAAGGCCTCCACTCTAACTATGGCTACACCTTC
TRBD2 . TRBJ2-3 TRBV9 CASSVGASGYTDTQYF TGTGCCAGCAGCGTAGGTGCTAGCGGATACACAGATACGCAGTATTTT
TRBD2 . TRBJ2-3 TRBV20-1 CSAIGLAGTSTDTQYF TGCAGTGCTATTGGACTAGCGGGTACTAGCACAGATACGCAGTATTTT
TRBD1 many TRBJ1-3 TRBV9 CASSVLAPGGSGNTIYF TGTGCCAGCAGCGTACTTGCCCCAGGGGGCTCTGGAAACACCATATATTTT
. many TRBJ2-1 TRBV15 CATRRGYADNEQFF TGTGCCACCAGGCGGGGATACGCTGACAATGAGCAGTTCTTC
. . TRBJ1-1 TRBV3-1 CASSQPRVGAFF TGTGCCAGCAGCCAACCCAGGGTCGGAGCTTTCTTT
. many TRBJ2-1 TRBV12-3/TRBV12-4 CASSRAPRGNEQFF TGTGCCAGCTCTCGGGCCCCCAGGGGCAATGAGCAGTTCTTC
. few TRBJ2-1 TRBV21-1 CASSKAHDSGGPRFNEQFF TGTGCCAGCAGCAAAGCGCATGATAGCGGGGGCCCCCGATTCAATGAGCAGTTCTTC
. few TRBJ2-2 TRBV4-3 CASSRWTAGGTNTGELFF TGCGCCAGCAGCCGCTGGACTGCCGGGGGCACGAACACCGGGGAGCTGTTTTTT
. . TRBJ2-2 TRBV5-1 CASSLYDRNTGELFF TGCGCCAGCAGCTTGTACGATCGGAACACCGGGGAGCTGTTTTTT
TRBD1 few TRBJ2-1 TRBV6-2/TRBV6-3 CASRSGQVGYNEQFF TGTGCCAGCAGATCGGGACAGGTCGGCTACAATGAGCAGTTCTTC
TRBD1 few TRBJ1-1 TRBV7-2 CASSSQGVQNTEAFF TGTGCCAGCAGCTCACAGGGGGTGCAGAACACTGAAGCTTTCTTT
TRBD1 few TRBJ2-3 TRBV20-1 CSAIRGIASTDTQYF TGCAGTGCTATCAGGGGGATCGCTAGCACAGATACGCAGTATTTT
. many TRBJ1-5 TRBV5-1 CASSLGANQPQHF TGTGCCAGCAGTTTGGGGGCTAATCAGCCCCAGCATTTT
. many TRBJ1-2 TRBV5-5 CASSPRGALDYGYTF TGTGCCAGCAGCCCCCGGGGTGCCCTGGACTATGGCTACACCTTC